This TCR beta chain was observed in a study of cytomegalovirus exposure and HLA in healthy donors. PCR amplification relied on 60 Vbeta primers (plus 13 Jbeta primers). Assay used: immunoSEQ multiplex PCR; TCRdb lists only in-frame clones, some missing. Of around 200,000 clones listed, roughly 84% are singletons. Sequenced: PBMCs. This clonotype was obtained from a girl aged 5-17 years in good health and CMV-seronegative.

This CDR3 is CASSPRGGPGANVLTF. DNA of the CDR3: TGCGCCAGCAGCCCGAGGGGGGGTCCCGGGGCCAACGTCCTGACTTTC. V gene TRBV5-1 combines with J gene TRBJ2-6; a possible D gene is TRBD2 (7 bases). Deletions cut 4 bases from V and 4 bases from J, with 15 bases between. The germline CDR1 and CDR2 sequences are SGHRS and YFSETQ. The CDR3 totals 16 residues.